The next 20 T cell receptor beta chains were all read from a single sample in a study of blood T cell repertoires in COVID-19. Generated by immunoSEQ multiplex PCR, the TCRdb table keeps only in-frame clones and is missing some. The sample has about 270,000 clones; around 92% are singletons. The sample comprised peripheral blood. These receptor sequences come from a person under 35 with COVID-19, enrolled during active disease.

The chain joins TRBV9 to TRBJ1-1; 7 bases map to TRBD1. Germline assignment: CDR1 SGDLS and CDR2 YYNGEE. This CDR3 is 15 amino acids long. J lost 0 bases, V lost 0 bases, and 2 bases had no gene match. CDR3 in DNA: TGTGCCAGCAGCGTAGGTCAGGGGGTGAACACTGAAGCTTTCTTT. Translated: CASSVGQGVNTEAFF.

The rearrangement joins TRBV6-1 to TRBJ2-1; D is unclear. CDR3 size: 13 residues. CDR1 MNHNS and CDR2 SASEGT come from the germline V gene. V gave up 2 bases and J gave up 10 bases, with 12 bases separating them. DNA of the CDR3: TGTGCCAGCAGTGAAACAGAGCATAGAGAGCAGTTCTTC. It codes for CASSETEHREQFF.

The chain combines TRBV4-1 with TRBJ2-4; D uncertain. The CDR3 spans 14 residues. CDR1 and CDR2 (germline): MGHRA, YSYEKL. V lost 0 bases to trimming and J lost 3 bases, with 6 bases between them. In nucleotides, the CDR3 is TGCGCCAGCAGCCAAGAAACCAGCAAAAACATTCAGTACTTC. Encoded protein: CASSQETSKNIQYF.

V and J are TRBV27 and TRBJ1-1, with unresolved D. CDR1 is MNHEY, CDR2 SMNVEV, per germline (reference sequence). Trimming pared 6 bases from V and 4 bases from J, leaving 9 bases between. The CDR3 is 12 amino acids. CDR3 in DNA: TGTGCCAGCAGAACTTTCGGCACTGAAGCTTTCTTT. Encoded protein: CASRTFGTEAFF.

This chain links TRBV11-3 with TRBJ2-7; 7 bases match TRBD2. V was clipped by 8 bases and J by 0 bases; unmatched bases: 4. Germline CDR1 and CDR2: SGHNT and YENEEA. The CDR3 has 13 residues. CDR3 amino acids: CASARGSSYEQYF. CDR3 DNA: TGTGCCAGCGCACGCGGGAGCTCCTACGAGCAGTACTTC.

V is TRBV28 and J is TRBJ2-2; 12 bases map to TRBD1. This CDR3 has 21 amino acids. Trimming at V came to 5 bases and at J to 1 base, leaving 17 bases not matched to a gene. In germline, CDR1 is MDHEN, CDR2 SYDVKM. CDR3 nucleotide sequence: TGTGCCAGCAGTCCCTTGCTGGGGACAGGGGGCCCAAAAAGGAACACCGGGGAGCTGTTTTTT. Protein: CASSPLLGTGGPKRNTGELFF. Filled out from reference TRBV28 and TRBJ2-2, the complete variable domain reads DVKVTQSSRYLVKRTGEKVFLECVQDMDHENMFWYRQDPGLGLRLIYFSYDVKMKEKGDIPEGYSVSREKKERFSLILESASTNQTSMYLCASSPLLGTGGPKRNTGELFFGEGSRLTVL.

In this sample, this clone turned up many times. This chain connects TRBV7-9 to TRBJ1-2; 7 bases match TRBD1. The CDR3 contains 14 residues. Losses at the gene ends were 5 bases for V and 8 bases for J; bases not matched to a gene: 11. Germline assignment: CDR1 SEHNR and CDR2 FQNEAQ (reference sequence). The CDR3: CASSPRQGTDGYTF. DNA of the CDR3: TGTGCCAGCAGCCCCAGACAGGGAACAGACGGCTACACCTTC.

This clone was seen more than once but under ten times. The chain combines TRBV5-6 with TRBJ1-2, with TRBD1 as a possible D gene (6 bases). The CDR3 loop spans 13 amino acids. V dropped 1 base and J dropped 6 bases, with 10 bases sitting between them. The germline V gene has CDR1 SGHDT and CDR2 YYEEEE. The CDR3 coding sequence is TGTGCCAGCAGCTTGTTAGGGGGTGATGGCTACACCTTC. This codes for CASSLLGGDGYTF.

This clone was observed a single time. The V and J genes are TRBV6-5 and TRBJ2-7, with 8 positions matching TRBD1. Germline CDR1 reads MNHEY; CDR2 reads SVGAGI. V was clipped by 8 bases and J by 0 bases; unmatched bases: 3. The CDR3 sequence is 13 residues long. In nucleotides, the CDR3 is TGTGCCAGCGGGCAGGGGGCCTCCTACGAGCAGTACTTC. It is translated as CASGQGASYEQYF.

The J gene is TRBJ2-1, the V gene TRBV4-3, with 8 bases fitting TRBD2. The J segment lost 6 bases and the V segment lost 0 bases, leaving 7 bases of the junction unmatched. CDR1 and CDR2 (germline): LGHNA, YSLEER. This CDR3 comprises 16 residues. The CDR3 protein is CASSQDTGGPGNEQFF. The CDR3 DNA follows: TGCGCCAGCAGCCAAGATACGGGAGGGCCGGGCAATGAGCAGTTCTTC.

The chain is built from TRBV6-1 and TRBJ2-5; 8 nucleotides match TRBD1. The CDR3 totals 14 residues. J lost 4 bases, V lost 2 bases, and 3 bases had no gene match. The germline CDR1 and CDR2 sequences are MNHNS and SASEGT. Here the CDR3 DNA reads TGTGCCAGCAGTGAACAGGGGGCCCCAGAGACCCAGTACTTC. Amino acid sequence: CASSEQGAPETQYF.

This rearrangement joins TRBV5-1 to TRBJ1-1, with D possibly matching TRBD1 (5 bases). This CDR3 has 16 amino acids. Germline assignment: CDR1 SGHRS and CDR2 YFSETQ. The V and J ends lost 3 bases and 5 bases respectively, with 20 bases between them. The CDR3 is CASSSWMGGGGTEAFF. Here the CDR3 DNA reads TGCGCCAGCAGCTCCTGGATGGGGGGAGGTGGGACTGAAGCTTTCTTT.

The chain recombines TRBV27 with TRBJ2-2; 9 positions match TRBD2. The V segment lost 8 bases and the J segment 8 bases; nucleotides outside the gene matches: 15. CDR3 size: 16 residues. Germline CDR1 reads MNHEY; CDR2 reads SMNVEV (reference sequence). The chain's CDR3 is CASLEVAGGPRGELFF. The CDR3 bases are TGTGCCAGCCTAGAGGTTGCGGGAGGGCCTAGAGGGGAGCTGTTTTTT.

DNA for the CDR3: TGTGCCATCAGTGAGTCCCTCTTGTACTACGAGCAGTACTTC. Protein sequence: CAISESLLYYEQYF. This chain uses TRBV10-3 with TRBJ2-7; D gene ambiguous. The CDR3 contains 14 residues. With 0 bases removed from V and 3 bases from J, the gap between germline ends came to 9 bases. Germline V gives CDR1 ENHRY, CDR2 SYGVKD.

This clone has only a few counts. This sample includes further DNA sequences coding for the same CDR3. The J gene is TRBJ1-2, the V gene TRBV19; TRBD1 agrees at 10 bases. The CDR3 runs 14 residues. The J segment lost 4 bases and the V segment lost 9 bases, leaving 8 bases of the junction unmatched. Germline-derived CDR1 and CDR2 are LNHDA and SQIVND (reference sequence). The CDR3 protein is CASQPTGGIYGYTF. The CDR3 DNA sequence: TGTGCCAGCCAACCGACAGGGGGCATCTATGGCTACACCTTC.

The chain links TRBV29-1 to TRBJ2-2; 7 bases line up with TRBD1. The germline V gene has CDR1 SQVTM and CDR2 ANQGSEA. The CDR3 sequence is 16 residues long. V dropped 5 bases and J dropped 1; count of bases not matched to a gene: 10. Written as DNA, the CDR3 is TGCAGCGTTAAGACCCCCGGGACAGTGAACACCGGGGAGCTGTTTTTT. Translating gives CSVKTPGTVNTGELFF.

The chain uses TRBV28 and TRBJ1-2; D is perhaps TRBD1 (5 bases). The CDR3 consists of 12 residues. V lost 8 bases to trimming and J lost 6 bases, with 13 bases between them. In germline, CDR1 is MDHEN, CDR2 SYDVKM. The CDR3: CASWRPGDGYTF. The CDR3 nucleotides are TGTGCCAGCTGGCGCCCGGGGGATGGCTACACCTTC.

The V gene is TRBV27, the J gene TRBJ2-2, with 13 bases identical to TRBD2. CDR3 length: 16 amino acids. J was trimmed by 7 bases and V by 3 bases; bases with no gene match: 5. Germline-derived CDR1 and CDR2 are MNHEY and SMNVEV (reference sequence). This CDR3 is CASSFGLAGVGGELFF. In DNA form, the CDR3 reads TGTGCCAGCAGTTTCGGACTAGCGGGAGTTGGCGGGGAGCTGTTTTTT.

The chain carries TRBV5-8 and TRBJ2-7; D is possibly TRBD2 (6 bases). CDR1 SGHTS and CDR2 YDEGEE come from the germline V gene. The V gene lost 0 bases and the J gene lost 3 bases, with 13 bases spanning the gap. This CDR3 is built from 15 residues. Here the CDR3 DNA reads TGTGCCAGCAGCTTGGGGAGGGCGGATTTCTACGAGCAGTACTTC. Protein product: CASSLGRADFYEQYF.

The rearrangement joins TRBV11-2 to TRBJ2-3; D not resolved. Trimming took 5 bases from V and 2 from J, leaving 8 bases between them. The germline CDR1 and CDR2 sequences are SGHAT and FQNNGV. The CDR3 runs to 13 residues. DNA for the CDR3: TGTGCCAGCAGCCATCCTAACACAGATACGCAGTATTTT. Translated: CASSHPNTDTQYF.